This T cell receptor beta chain was sequenced in a study of OX40 agonist ivuxolimab in advanced cancers. Study-wide points: Clonal expansion in partial responders at 0.1-3.0 mg/kg ranked among the lowest.

In regard to this clone: Its antigen is not identified.

Data came from immunoSEQ multiplex PCR; TCRdb stores just in-frame clones and leaves some out. The table has roughly 120,000 clones, around nine tenths seen once. CDR1 is LGHNA, CDR2 YNFKEQ, per germline. V shed 1 base, J shed 4 bases, and the junction held 5 bases outside the gene matches. The CDR3 is made up of 15 amino acids. J is TRBJ2-5 and V is TRBV4-2; TRBD1 aligns across 8 bases. The receptor was isolated from an adult with an advanced solid tumor such as melanoma, head and neck, liver or kidney cancer. Sequenced here: CD4+ or CD8+ T cells sorted from blood, sampled in a trial of the OX40 agonist ivuxolimab. CDR3 loop: CASSQGPGGRETQYF. As DNA, the CDR3 is TGTGCCAGCAGCCAAGGCCCAGGGGGCAGAGAGACCCAGTACTTC.